This paragraph covers one TCR beta chain sequence. Primers included in the PCR were 60 Vbeta and 13 Jbeta primers. Repertoires were generated with immunoSEQ multiplex PCR, while TCRdb's copy carries only in-frame clones and drops some. This sample yields about 100,000 clones, of which roughly 71% are seen a single time; around 16% belongs to the top ten. This sample was taken from a study of cytomegalovirus exposure and HLA in healthy donors. Germline assignment: CDR1 SGHKS and CDR2 YYEKEE (reference sequence). The CDR3 runs 15 residues. V was clipped by 4 bases and J by 8 bases; unmatched bases: 9. The receptor comes from a woman younger than 35 in good health and CMV-seropositive. The chain uses TRBV5-5 and TRBJ1-4; 9 bases match TRBD1. The sample taken for sequencing was PBMCs. CDR3 sequence reads: CASSLVGTGMEKLFF. The DNA of the CDR3 is TGTGCCAGCAGCCTCGTTGGGACAGGGATGGAAAAACTGTTTTTT.